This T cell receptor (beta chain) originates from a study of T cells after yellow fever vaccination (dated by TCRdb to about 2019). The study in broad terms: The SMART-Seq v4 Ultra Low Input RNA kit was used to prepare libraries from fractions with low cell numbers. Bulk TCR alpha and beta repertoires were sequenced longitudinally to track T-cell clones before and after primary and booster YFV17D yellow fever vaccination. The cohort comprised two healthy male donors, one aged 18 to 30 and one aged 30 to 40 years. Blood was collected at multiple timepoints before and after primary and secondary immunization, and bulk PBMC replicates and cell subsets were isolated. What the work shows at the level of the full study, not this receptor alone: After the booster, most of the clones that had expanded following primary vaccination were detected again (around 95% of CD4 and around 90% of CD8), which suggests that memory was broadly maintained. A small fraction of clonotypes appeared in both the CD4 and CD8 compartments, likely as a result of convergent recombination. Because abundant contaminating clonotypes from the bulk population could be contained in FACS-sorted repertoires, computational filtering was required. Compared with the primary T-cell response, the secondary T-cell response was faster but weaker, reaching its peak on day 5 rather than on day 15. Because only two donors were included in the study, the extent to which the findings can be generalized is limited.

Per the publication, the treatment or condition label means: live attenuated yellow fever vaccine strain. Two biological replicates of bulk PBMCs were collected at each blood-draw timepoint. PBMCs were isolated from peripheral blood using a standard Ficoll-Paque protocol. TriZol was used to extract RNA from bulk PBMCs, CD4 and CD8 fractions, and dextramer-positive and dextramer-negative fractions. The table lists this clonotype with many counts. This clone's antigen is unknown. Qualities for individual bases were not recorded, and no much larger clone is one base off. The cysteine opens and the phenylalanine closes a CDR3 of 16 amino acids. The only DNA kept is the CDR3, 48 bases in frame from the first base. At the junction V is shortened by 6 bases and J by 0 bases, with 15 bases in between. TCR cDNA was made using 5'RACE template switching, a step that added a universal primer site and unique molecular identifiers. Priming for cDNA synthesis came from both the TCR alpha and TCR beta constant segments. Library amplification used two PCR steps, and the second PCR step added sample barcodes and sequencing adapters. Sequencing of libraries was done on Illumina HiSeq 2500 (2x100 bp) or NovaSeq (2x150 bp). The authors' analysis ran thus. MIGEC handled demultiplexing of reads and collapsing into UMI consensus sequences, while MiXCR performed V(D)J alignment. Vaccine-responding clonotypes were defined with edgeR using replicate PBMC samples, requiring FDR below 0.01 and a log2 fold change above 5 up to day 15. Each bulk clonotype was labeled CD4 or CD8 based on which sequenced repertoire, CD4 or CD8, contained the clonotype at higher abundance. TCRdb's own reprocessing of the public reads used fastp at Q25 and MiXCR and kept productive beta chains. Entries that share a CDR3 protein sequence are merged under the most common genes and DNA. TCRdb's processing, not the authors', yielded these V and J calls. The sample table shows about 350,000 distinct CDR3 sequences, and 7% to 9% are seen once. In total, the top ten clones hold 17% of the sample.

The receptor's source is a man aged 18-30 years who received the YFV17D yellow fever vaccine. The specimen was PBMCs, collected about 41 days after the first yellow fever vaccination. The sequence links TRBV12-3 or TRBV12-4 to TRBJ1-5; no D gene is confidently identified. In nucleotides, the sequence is TGTGCCAGCAGCCCCCATGGTGGGTATAGCAATCAGCCCCAGCATTTT. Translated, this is CASSPHGGYSNQPQHF.